Below are 14 T cell receptor beta chains sequenced from a single sample in a study of spatial heterogeneity in lung cancer. Via MiXCR, TCRdb re-called the 5' RACE reads, giving one row per CDR3 protein. The sample holds about 35,000 distinct CDR3 sequences, 3.1% seen once. Time point of the sample: sample taken at primary tumor resection. This sample comprised normal lung tissue next to the tumor, obtained at surgery. These receptors all stem from a male donor with early-stage non-small cell lung cancer.

At least ten counts were recorded for this clonotype. J is TRBJ2-5 and V is TRBV6-6; D might be TRBD1 or TRBD2, each matching 5 bases. CDR3 length equals 14 residues. The germline V gene has CDR1 MNHNY and CDR2 SVGAGI (reference sequence). V was pared by 5 bases and J by 3 bases, with 13 bases between. The CDR3 sequence is CASSPGTEKETQYF. CDR3 sequence (DNA): TGTGCCAGCAGTCCCGGGACGGAAAAAGAGACCCAGTACTTC.

The chain combines TRBV4-1 with TRBJ1-2, with a tentative D call TRBD1 (5 bases). This CDR3 has 14 amino acids. Germline lookup yields CDR1 MGHRA and CDR2 YSYEKL. Deletions cut 6 bases from V and 6 bases from J, with 17 bases between. CDR3 bases: TGCGCCAGCAGTCAGGGAGGGATCGGCGATGGCTACACCTTC. It translates to CASSQGGIGDGYTF.

This clonotype has just a few counts. This chain joins TRBV5-1 and TRBJ1-2; TRBD1 matches at 9 bases. Germline V CDR1 and CDR2: SGHRS, YFSETQ. The CDR3 loop spans 13 amino acids. Germline trimming cut 4 bases from V and 7 bases from J; bases unmatched to any gene: 5. Written as DNA, the CDR3 is TGCGCCAGCAGCCCCCAGACAGGGGGTGGCTACACCTTC. Translated, it gives CASSPQTGGGYTF.

This clonotype was recorded many times. The chain combines TRBV6-5 with TRBJ1-2, with D tentatively TRBD1 (6 bases). The CDR3 loop spans 14 amino acids. From germline, CDR1 is MNHEY and CDR2 SVGAGI. V lost 4 bases and J lost 7, with 16 bases in between. CDR3 nucleotide sequence: TGTGCCAGCAGTTCCCCGGGCAGGGGCGGTGGCTACACCTTC. As protein: CASSSPGRGGGYTF.

This clonotype has ten or more counts. The rearrangement links TRBV3-1 to TRBJ1-5, with unresolved D. This CDR3 has 15 amino acids. CDR1 and CDR2 (germline): LGHDT, YNNKEL (reference sequence). The ends were cut back, 0 bases at V and 5 bases at J, with 11 bases in the middle. The CDR3 nucleotides read TGTGCCAGCAGCCAAGATCCTGCAGAATATCAGCCCCAGCATTTT. Encoded protein: CASSQDPAEYQPQHF.

At least ten counts were recorded for this clonotype. The chain has TRBV7-8 and TRBJ1-5, with D possibly TRBD1 on 5 matching bases. The CDR3 is 14 residues long. Germline V lookup: CDR1 SGHVS, CDR2 FQNEAQ. Trimming left V 2 bases short and J 11 bases short, with 16 bases between. CDR3 coding DNA: TGTGCCAGCAGCTTATTCAGGGACTCCGGAGCCCAGCATTTT. The encoded protein is CASSLFRDSGAQHF.

This clonotype appeared many times. The genes are TRBV6-5 and TRBJ2-5; D is tentatively TRBD1 or TRBD2 (5 bases each). The V end lost 2 bases, the J end lost 5 bases, and 9 bases lay between the germline ends. The CDR3 extends over 13 amino acids. Germline values: CDR1 MNHEY, CDR2 SVGAGI. The DNA for the CDR3 is TGTGCCAGCAGTTACGGGGGAGTGGAGACCCAGTACTTC. This sequence encodes CASSYGGVETQYF.

This clonotype was recorded at least ten times. The chain carries TRBV4-1 and TRBJ2-6; D is uncertain. Germline assignment: CDR1 MGHRA and CDR2 YSYEKL. The CDR3 sequence is 12 residues long. Trimming took 0 bases from V and 16 from J, leaving 10 bases between them. As DNA, the CDR3 is TGCGCCAGCAGCCAAGATCTATCGCAGCTGACTTTC. Protein: CASSQDLSQLTF.

This clonotype has at least ten counts. The chain is built from TRBV6-5 and TRBJ2-7; 9 nucleotides line up with TRBD2. The CDR3 consists of 15 residues. Germline CDR1 reads MNHEY; CDR2 reads SVGAGI. The trim removed 7 bases at V and 2 bases at J, leaving 9 bases unmatched. CDR3 DNA: TGTGCCAGCACCCCTGCTAGCGGGGCCACCTACGAGCAGTACTTC. It yields the protein CASTPASGATYEQYF.

This clonotype was seen at least ten times. J is TRBJ2-3 and V is TRBV6-1; 10 bases are shared with TRBD2. Unmatched junction bases numbered 7, after V lost 6 bases and J lost 4 bases. The CDR3 extends over 15 amino acids. Germline CDR1 is MNHNS and CDR2 is SASEGT. The CDR3 sequence: CASSRLAGVPDTQYF. The DNA for the CDR3 is TGTGCCAGCAGCCGGCTAGCGGGGGTTCCAGATACGCAGTATTTT.

Many counts were recorded for this clonotype. The chain carries TRBV5-6 and TRBJ2-7; no clear D. The CDR3 runs 12 residues. V lost 4 bases, J lost 7 bases, and 12 bases lay in between. The V gene's germline CDR1 is SGHDT and CDR2 YYEEEE. The CDR3 here is CASSLYSLEQYF. The CDR3 nucleotides read TGTGCCAGCAGCCTGTACTCGTTGGAGCAGTACTTC.

This clonotype was counted many times. V is TRBV6-5 and J is TRBJ2-1; 8 bases align to TRBD2. The CDR3 totals 16 residues. Germline trimming cut 2 bases from V and 6 bases from J; bases unmatched to any gene: 9. Germline lookup yields CDR1 MNHEY and CDR2 SVGAGI. The CDR3 sequence is CASSYSRAGAPNEQFF. In nucleotides, the CDR3 is TGTGCCAGCAGTTACAGTAGAGCGGGAGCCCCCAATGAGCAGTTCTTC.

This clonotype was observed many times. The rearrangement links TRBV6-6 to TRBJ2-3; D call uncertain. Germline V lookup: CDR1 MNHNY, CDR2 SVGAGI (reference sequence). The V gene lost 3 bases and the J gene lost 2 bases, with 9 bases spanning the gap. The CDR3 has 14 amino acids. Here the CDR3 reads CASSYVTFTDTQYF. DNA of the CDR3: TGTGCCAGCAGTTATGTGACTTTCACAGATACGCAGTATTTT.

In its sample, this clonotype was seen many times. This sequence joins TRBV7-9 and TRBJ2-3; D possibly corresponds to TRBD2 (6 bases). The CDR3 sequence is 16 residues long. From germline, CDR1 is SEHNR and CDR2 FQNEAQ (reference sequence). Trimming cost V 6 bases and J 4 bases, with 20 bases left between them. In DNA, the CDR3 is TGTGCCAGCAGTCCCACTAGCAATCAAGAGGCAGATACGCAGTATTTT. This encodes CASSPTSNQEADTQYF.